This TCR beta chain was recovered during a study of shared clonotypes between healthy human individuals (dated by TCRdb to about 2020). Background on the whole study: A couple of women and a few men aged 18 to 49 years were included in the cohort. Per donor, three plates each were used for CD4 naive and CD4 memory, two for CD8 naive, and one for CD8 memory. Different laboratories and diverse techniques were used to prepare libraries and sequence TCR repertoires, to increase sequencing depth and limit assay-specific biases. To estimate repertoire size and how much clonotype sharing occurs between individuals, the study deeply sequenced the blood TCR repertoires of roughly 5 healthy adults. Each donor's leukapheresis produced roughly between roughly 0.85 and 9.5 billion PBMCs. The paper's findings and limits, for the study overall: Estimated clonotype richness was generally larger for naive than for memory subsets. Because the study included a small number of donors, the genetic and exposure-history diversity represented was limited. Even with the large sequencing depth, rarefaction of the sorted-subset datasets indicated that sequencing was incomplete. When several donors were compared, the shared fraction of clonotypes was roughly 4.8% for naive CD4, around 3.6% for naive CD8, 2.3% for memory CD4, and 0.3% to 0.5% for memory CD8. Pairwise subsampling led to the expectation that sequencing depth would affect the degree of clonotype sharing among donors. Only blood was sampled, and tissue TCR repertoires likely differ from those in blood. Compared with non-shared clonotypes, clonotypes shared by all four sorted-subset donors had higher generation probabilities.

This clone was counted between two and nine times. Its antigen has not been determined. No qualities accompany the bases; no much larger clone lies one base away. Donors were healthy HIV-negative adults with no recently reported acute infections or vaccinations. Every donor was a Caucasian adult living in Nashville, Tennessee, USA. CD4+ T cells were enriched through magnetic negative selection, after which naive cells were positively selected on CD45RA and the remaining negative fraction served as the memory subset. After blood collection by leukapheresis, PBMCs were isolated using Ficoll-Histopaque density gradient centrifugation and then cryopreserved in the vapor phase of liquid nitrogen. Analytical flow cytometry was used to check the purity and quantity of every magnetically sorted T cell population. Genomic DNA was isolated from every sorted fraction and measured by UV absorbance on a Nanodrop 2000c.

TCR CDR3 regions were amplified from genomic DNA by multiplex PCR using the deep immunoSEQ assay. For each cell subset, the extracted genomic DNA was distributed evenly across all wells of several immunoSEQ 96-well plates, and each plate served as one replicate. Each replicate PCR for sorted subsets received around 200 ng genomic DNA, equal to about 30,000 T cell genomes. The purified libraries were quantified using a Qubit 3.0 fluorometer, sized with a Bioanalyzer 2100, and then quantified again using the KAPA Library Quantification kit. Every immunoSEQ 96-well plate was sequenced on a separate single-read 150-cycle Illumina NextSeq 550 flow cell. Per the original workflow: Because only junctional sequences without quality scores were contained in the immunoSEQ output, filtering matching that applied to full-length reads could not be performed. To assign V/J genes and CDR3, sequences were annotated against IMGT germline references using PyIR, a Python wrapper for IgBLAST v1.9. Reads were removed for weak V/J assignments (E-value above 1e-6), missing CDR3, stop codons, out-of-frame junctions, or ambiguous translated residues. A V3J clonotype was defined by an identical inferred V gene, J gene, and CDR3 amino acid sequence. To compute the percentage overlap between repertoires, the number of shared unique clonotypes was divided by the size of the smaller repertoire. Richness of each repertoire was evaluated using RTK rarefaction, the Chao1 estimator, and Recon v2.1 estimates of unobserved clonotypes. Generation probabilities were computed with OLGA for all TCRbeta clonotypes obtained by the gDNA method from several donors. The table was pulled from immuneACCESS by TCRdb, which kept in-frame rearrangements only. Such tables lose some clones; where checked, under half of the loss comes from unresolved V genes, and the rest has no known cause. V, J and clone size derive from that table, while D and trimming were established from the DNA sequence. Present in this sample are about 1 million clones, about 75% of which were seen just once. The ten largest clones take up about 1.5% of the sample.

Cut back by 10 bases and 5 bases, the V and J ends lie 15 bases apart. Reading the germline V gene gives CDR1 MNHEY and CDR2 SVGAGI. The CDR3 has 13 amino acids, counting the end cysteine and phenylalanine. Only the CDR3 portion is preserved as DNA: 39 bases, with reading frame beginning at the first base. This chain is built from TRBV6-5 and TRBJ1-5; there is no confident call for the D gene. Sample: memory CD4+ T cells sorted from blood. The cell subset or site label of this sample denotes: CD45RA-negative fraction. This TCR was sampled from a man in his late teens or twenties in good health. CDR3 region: CATSPRRDQPQHF. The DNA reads TGTGCCACCTCCCCCCGGCGTGATCAGCCCCAGCATTTT.